This is a list of T cell receptor beta chains from one sample in a study of OX40 agonist ivuxolimab in advanced cancers. Measured with immunoSEQ multiplex PCR; TCRdb has only the in-frame clones, and not every one. The sample includes around 57,000 clones, about 92% seen only once; the top ten take 23%. Specimen: CD4+ or CD8+ T cells sorted from blood, collected in a trial of the OX40 agonist ivuxolimab. The receptors come from an adult with an advanced solid tumor such as melanoma, head and neck, liver or kidney cancer. Both conserved end residues are part of each CDR3. The order of the fields is J gene, V gene, clone size, D gene, CDR3 DNA, CDR3 protein. The D gene is left open where the match is weak. Only some rows state a clone size, as once, few, many or a class for expanded clones.

TRBJ2-1 | TRBV4-3 | . | TRBD2 | TGCGCCAGCAGCCAAGACGGGAGGTCCTACAATGAGCAGTTCTTC | CASSQDGRSYNEQFF
TRBJ1-2 | TRBV27 | . | . | TGTGCCAGCAGTTTAGGAAGTACTAACTATGGCTACACCTTC | CASSLGSTNYGYTF
TRBJ2-3 | TRBV4-3 | . | . | TGCGCCAGCAGCCAATTCCCGGCGGCGCACCTAGGGGGCACAGATACGCAGTATTTT | CASSQFPAAHLGGTDTQYF
TRBJ1-1 | TRBV14 | . | . | TGTGCCAGCAGCCAAGACGGGGTGCGAGCTTTCTTT | CASSQDGVRAFF
TRBJ1-5 | TRBV28 | . | . | TGTGCCAGCAGTTTCGGGGGGAGCAATCAGCCCCAGCATTTT | CASSFGGSNQPQHF
TRBJ2-7 | TRBV11-2 | . | TRBD2 | TGTGCCAGCAGCCTTAGCGGGGGCCCCTACGAGCAGTACTTC | CASSLSGGPYEQYF
TRBJ2-1 | TRBV30 | . | . | TGTGCCTGGAGTGTAGGCGGGGCGTACAATGAGCAGTTCTTC | CAWSVGGAYNEQFF
TRBJ2-3 | TRBV18 | once | . | TGTGCCAGCTCACCCCGGGAGTTCACAGATACGCAGTATTTT | CASSPREFTDTQYF
TRBJ2-3 | TRBV9 | . | TRBD2 | TGTGCCAGCAGCATGAGCGGGGGTAGCACAGATACGCAGTATTTT | CASSMSGGSTDTQYF
TRBJ1-3 | TRBV4-3 | . | . | TGCGCCAGCAGCCAATACCGGGACGGGGACTCTGGAAACACCATATATTTT | CASSQYRDGDSGNTIYF
TRBJ2-3 | TRBV2 | . | . | TGTGCCAGCATTGCCTTGTCTGGAACCCTGGGCACAGATACGCAGTATTTT | CASIALSGTLGTDTQYF
TRBJ2-3 | TRBV27 | . | . | TGTGCCAGCAGTTTTGGAGATACGCAGTATTTT | CASSFGDTQYF
TRBJ2-1 | TRBV11-1 | . | . | TGTGCCAGCAGCGCCTTAGAGGGTCATCATTACAATGAGCAGTTCTTC | CASSALEGHHYNEQFF
TRBJ2-1 | TRBV14 | . | . | TGTGCCAGCAGCCAAGAGCCGGGGGGCCTTGATGAGCAGTTCTTC | CASSQEPGGLDEQFF
TRBJ1-1 | TRBV30 | . | . | TGTGCCTGGAGTGATCTCCTGGGGGCTTTCTTT | CAWSDLLGAFF
TRBJ2-1 | TRBV9 | . | . | TGTGCCAGCAGCGTAGTTATTAGCTCTAGTGAGCAGTTCTTC | CASSVVISSSEQFF
TRBJ1-5 | TRBV4-2 | . | . | TGTGCCAGCAGCCAAGTGGACAGCCATCAGCCCCAGCATTTT | CASSQVDSHQPQHF
TRBJ1-2 | TRBV28 | . | . | TGTGCCAGCAGTTTCCCACGGTTACAGGGTAATGGCTACACCTTC | CASSFPRLQGNGYTF
TRBJ2-7 | TRBV28 | . | . | TGTGCCAGCAGGAGAGCCCGATACACCTCCTACGAGCAGTACTTC | CASRRARYTSYEQYF
TRBJ2-2 | TRBV27 | . | TRBD2 | TGTGCCAGTAAAACGAGCGGGACGAACACCGGGGAGCTGTTTTTT | CASKTSGTNTGELFF
TRBJ1-2 | TRBV30 | . | . | TGTGCCTGGAACCCGGGGCCACCCTTGATTTATGGCTACACCTTC | CAWNPGPPLIYGYTF
TRBJ1-1 | TRBV6-5 | . | . | TGTGCCAGCAGTTACTCGATTGGCAGACTGAACACTGAAGCTTTCTTT | CASSYSIGRLNTEAFF
TRBJ2-5 | TRBV6-5 | . | . | TGTGCCAGCAGTTACGCGTGGCGGGAGACCCAGTACTTC | CASSYAWRETQYF
TRBJ2-5 | TRBV6-5 | . | . | TGTGCCAGCAATCCGTCCAGGCAGCCCGGGGAGACCCAGTACTTC | CASNPSRQPGETQYF
TRBJ2-7 | TRBV19 | . | . | TGTGCCAGTAGTATTTGGGGTCGGGAGCAGTACTTC | CASSIWGREQYF
TRBJ2-7 | TRBV6-5 | . | TRBD1 | TGTGCCAGCAGTTACGGACAGGGAATCTACGAGCAGTACTTC | CASSYGQGIYEQYF
TRBJ2-3 | TRBV28 | . | TRBD2 | TGTGCCAGCAGCTTAGGTAGCGGGGCGAGGGATACGCAGTATTTT | CASSLGSGARDTQYF
TRBJ2-1 | TRBV27 | . | . | TGTGCCAGCAGTTTAGACATAAGCTCCTACAATGAGCAGTTCTTC | CASSLDISSYNEQFF
TRBJ1-1 | TRBV6-1 | . | . | TGTGCCAGCAGTGTTTACAAGAACACTGAAGCTTTCTTT | CASSVYKNTEAFF
TRBJ2-1 | TRBV7-8 | . | . | TGTGCCAGCAGCCGTAGCGGACCCTCCTACAATGAGCAGTTCTTC | CASSRSGPSYNEQFF
TRBJ1-2 | TRBV9 | . | . | TGTGCCAGCAGCGTAGGGACCCACACTGGGGCAGGCTATGGCTACACCTTC | CASSVGTHTGAGYGYTF
TRBJ1-1 | TRBV9 | . | . | TGTGCCAGCAGCGTAATGAGCTGGGACACTGAAGCTTTCTTT | CASSVMSWDTEAFF
TRBJ2-1 | TRBV10-3 | . | . | TGTGCCATCAGTGTCTTAGGGGGAAGGGTCCTCAATGAGCAGTTCTTC | CAISVLGGRVLNEQFF
TRBJ2-5 | TRBV29-1 | . | . | TGCAGCGTTGACGGACACAGCCCTCTTGAGACCCAGTACTTC | CSVDGHSPLETQYF
TRBJ1-5 | TRBV4-3 | . | . | TGCGCCAGCAGCCTCAGGATTAGCAATCAGCCCCAGCATTTT | CASSLRISNQPQHF
TRBJ1-2 | TRBV27 | . | . | TGTGCCAGCAGTCCCGCGGGGGCAGGAGCTAACTATGGCTACACCTTC | CASSPAGAGANYGYTF
TRBJ1-1 | TRBV4-3 | . | TRBD1 | TGCGCCAGCAGCCAAGATCTTGTTTTGGGACAGGGGATTTGGGGGACTGAAGCTTTCTTT | CASSQDLVLGQGIWGTEAFF
TRBJ2-7 | TRBV18 | . | . | TGTGCCAGCTCACCACCTTCAGATAGGTCGGGACACCACCCCTACGAGCAGTACTTC | CASSPPSDRSGHHPYEQYF
TRBJ2-1 | TRBV7-7 | . | TRBD2 | TGTGCTAGCAGCTTACTAGCGGGAGGAAGCCATGAGCAGTTCTTC | CASSLLAGGSHEQFF
TRBJ1-2 | TRBV4-2 | . | TRBD1 | TGTGCCAGCAGCCAAGGGGGGACAGACTATGGCTACACCTTC | CASSQGGTDYGYTF
TRBJ1-5 | TRBV6-5 | . | TRBD1 | TGTGCCAGCAGTTTATCGTCGACAGGGCATCAGCCCCAGCATTTT | CASSLSSTGHQPQHF
TRBJ1-5 | TRBV19 | . | . | TGTGCCAGTACGTGGGGAGGTCGGCCCCAGCATTTT | CASTWGGRPQHF
TRBJ2-3 | TRBV9 | . | . | TGTGCCAGCAGCGTAGAAGGAGCGGGTGGCACAGATACGCAGTATTTT | CASSVEGAGGTDTQYF
TRBJ2-3 | TRBV30 | . | TRBD2 | TGTGCCTGGAGTCTTAGCGGGAGCACAGATACGCAGTATTTT | CAWSLSGSTDTQYF
TRBJ1-5 | TRBV28 | . | . | TGTGCCAGCAGTTTAGTTAAAGGGATTGGCAATCAGCCCCAGCATTTT | CASSLVKGIGNQPQHF
TRBJ2-7 | TRBV28 | . | . | TGTGCCAGCAGTCTACAGGGTGGGGACTACGAGCAGTACTTC | CASSLQGGDYEQYF
TRBJ1-3 | TRBV28 | . | TRBD1 | TGTGCCACCATGCACAGGGGTTACTCTGGAAACACCATATATTTT | CATMHRGYSGNTIYF
TRBJ1-2 | TRBV19 | once | . | TGTGCCAGTAGCCCCATGGGGGCTCATGGCTACACCTTC | CASSPMGAHGYTF
TRBJ2-1 | TRBV5-6 | . | TRBD2 | TGTGCCAGCAGCCTCGGGACTAGCGGGAGGTCGTACAATGAGCAGTTCTTC | CASSLGTSGRSYNEQFF
TRBJ1-3 | TRBV15 | . | . | TGTGCCACCAGCAGAGATCTGGTGGGGGGAAACACCATATATTTT | CATSRDLVGGNTIYF